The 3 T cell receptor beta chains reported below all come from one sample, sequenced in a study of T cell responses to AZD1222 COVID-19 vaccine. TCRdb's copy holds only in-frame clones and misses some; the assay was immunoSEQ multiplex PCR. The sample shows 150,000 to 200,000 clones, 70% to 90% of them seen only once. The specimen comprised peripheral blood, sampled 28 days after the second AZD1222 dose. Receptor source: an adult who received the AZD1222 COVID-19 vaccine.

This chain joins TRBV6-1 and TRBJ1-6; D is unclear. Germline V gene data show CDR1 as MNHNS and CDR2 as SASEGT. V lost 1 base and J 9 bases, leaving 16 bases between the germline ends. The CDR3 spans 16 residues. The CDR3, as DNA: TGTGCCAGCAGTGAAGTCTTAGGGCAGATTGGTTCACCCCTCCACTTT. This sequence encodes CASSEVLGQIGSPLHF.

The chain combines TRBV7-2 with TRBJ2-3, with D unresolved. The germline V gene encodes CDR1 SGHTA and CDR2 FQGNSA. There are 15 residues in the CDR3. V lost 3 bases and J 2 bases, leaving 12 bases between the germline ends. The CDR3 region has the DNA TGTGCCAGCAGCTTTCTCGGCAGCTACACAGATACGCAGTATTTT. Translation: CASSFLGSYTDTQYF.

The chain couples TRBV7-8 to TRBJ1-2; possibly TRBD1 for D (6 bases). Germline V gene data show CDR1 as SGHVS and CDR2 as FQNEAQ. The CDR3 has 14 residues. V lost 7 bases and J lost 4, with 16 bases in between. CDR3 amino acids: CASTPPGQTYGYTF. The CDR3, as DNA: TGTGCCAGCACCCCACCGGGACAAACCTATGGCTACACCTTC. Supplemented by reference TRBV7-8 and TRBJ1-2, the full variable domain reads GAGVSQSPRYKVAKRGQDVALRCDPISGHVSLFWYQQALGQGPEFLTYFQNEAQLDKSGLPSDRFFAERPEGSVSTLKIQRTQQEDSAVYLCASTPPGQTYGYTFGSGTRLTVV.